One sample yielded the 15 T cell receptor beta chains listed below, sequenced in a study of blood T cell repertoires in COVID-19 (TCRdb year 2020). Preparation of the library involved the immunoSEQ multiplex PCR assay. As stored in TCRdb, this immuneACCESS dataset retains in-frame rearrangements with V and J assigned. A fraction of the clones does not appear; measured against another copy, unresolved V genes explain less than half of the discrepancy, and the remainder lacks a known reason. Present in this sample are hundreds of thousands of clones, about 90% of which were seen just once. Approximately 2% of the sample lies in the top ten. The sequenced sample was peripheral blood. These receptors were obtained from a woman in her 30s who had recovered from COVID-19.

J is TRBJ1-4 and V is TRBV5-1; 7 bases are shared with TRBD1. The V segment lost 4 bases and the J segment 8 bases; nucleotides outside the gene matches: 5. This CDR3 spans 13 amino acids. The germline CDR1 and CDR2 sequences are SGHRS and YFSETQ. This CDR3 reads CASSPDRTEKLFF. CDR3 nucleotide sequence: TGCGCCAGCAGCCCGGACAGGACGGAAAAACTGTTTTTT.

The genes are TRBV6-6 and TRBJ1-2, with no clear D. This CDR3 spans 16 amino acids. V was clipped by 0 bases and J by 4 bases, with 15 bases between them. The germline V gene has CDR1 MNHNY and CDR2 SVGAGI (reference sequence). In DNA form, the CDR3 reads TGTGCCAGCAGTTACTCGATATTGTCAGGTGGCTATGGCTACACCTTC. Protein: CASSYSILSGGYGYTF.

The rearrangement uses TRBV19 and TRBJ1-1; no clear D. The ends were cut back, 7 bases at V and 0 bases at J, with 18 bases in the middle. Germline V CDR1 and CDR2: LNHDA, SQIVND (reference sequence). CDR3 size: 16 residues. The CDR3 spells CASNFAGSFMNTEAFF. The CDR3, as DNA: TGTGCCAGTAATTTTGCAGGTTCTTTTATGAACACTGAAGCTTTCTTT.

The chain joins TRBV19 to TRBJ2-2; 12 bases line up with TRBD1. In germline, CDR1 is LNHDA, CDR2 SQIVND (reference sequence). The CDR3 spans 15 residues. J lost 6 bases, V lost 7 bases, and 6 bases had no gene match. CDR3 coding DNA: TGTGCCAGTACTCCGGGACAGGGGGCCTCCGGGGAGCTGTTTTTT. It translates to CASTPGQGASGELFF.

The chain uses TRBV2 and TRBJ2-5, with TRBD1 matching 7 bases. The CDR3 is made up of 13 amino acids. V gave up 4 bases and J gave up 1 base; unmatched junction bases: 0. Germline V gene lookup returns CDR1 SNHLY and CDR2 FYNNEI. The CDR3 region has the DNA TGTGCCAGCAGTGGGACAGGCCAAGAGACCCAGTACTTC. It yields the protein CASSGTGQETQYF.

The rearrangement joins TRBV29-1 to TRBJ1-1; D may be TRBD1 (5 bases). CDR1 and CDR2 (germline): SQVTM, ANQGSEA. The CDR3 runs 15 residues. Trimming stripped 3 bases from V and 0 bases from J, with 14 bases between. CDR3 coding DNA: TGCAGCGTTGATTTATCAGGGACTATGAACACTGAAGCTTTCTTT. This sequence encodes CSVDLSGTMNTEAFF. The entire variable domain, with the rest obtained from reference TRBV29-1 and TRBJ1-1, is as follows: SAVISQKPSRDICQRGTSLTIQCQVDSQVTMMFWYRQQPGQSLTLIATANQGSEATYESGFVIDKFPISRPNLTFSTLTVSNMSPEDSSIYLCSVDLSGTMNTEAFFGQGTRLTVV.

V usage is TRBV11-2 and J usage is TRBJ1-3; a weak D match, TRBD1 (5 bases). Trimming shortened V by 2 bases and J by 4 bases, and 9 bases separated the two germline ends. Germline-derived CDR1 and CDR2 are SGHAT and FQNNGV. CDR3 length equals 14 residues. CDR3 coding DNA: TGTGCCAGCAGCTTATCAGGGCCGGGAAACACCATATATTTT. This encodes CASSLSGPGNTIYF.

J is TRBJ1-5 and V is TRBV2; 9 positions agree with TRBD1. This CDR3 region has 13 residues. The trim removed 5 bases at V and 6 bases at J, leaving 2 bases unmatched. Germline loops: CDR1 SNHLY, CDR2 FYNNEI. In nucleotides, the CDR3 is TGTGCCAGCAGTCGGGACAGGGCTCAGCCCCAGCATTTT. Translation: CASSRDRAQPQHF. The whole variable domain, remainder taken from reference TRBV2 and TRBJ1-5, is EPEVTQTPSHQVTQMGQEVILRCVPISNHLYFYWYRQILGQKVEFLVSFYNNEISEKSEIFDDQFSVERPDGSNFTLKIRSTKLEDSAMYFCASSRDRAQPQHFGDGTRLSIL.

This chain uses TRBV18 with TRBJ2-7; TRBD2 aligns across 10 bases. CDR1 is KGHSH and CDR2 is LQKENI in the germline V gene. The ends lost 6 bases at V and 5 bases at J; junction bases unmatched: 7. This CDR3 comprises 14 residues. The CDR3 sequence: CASSSSGSDNEQYF. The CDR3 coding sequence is TGTGCCAGCTCGTCTAGCGGGAGTGACAACGAGCAGTACTTC.

The CDR3 region is CASSERAGATDTQYF. CDR3 bases: TGTGCCAGCAGTGAAAGAGCGGGAGCCACAGATACGCAGTATTTT. This rearrangement joins TRBV6-4 to TRBJ2-3; TRBD2 matches 8 bases. Unmatched junction bases numbered 4, after V lost 3 bases and J lost 2 bases. This CDR3 is 15 amino acids long. Germline CDR1 is MRHNA and CDR2 is SNTAGT.

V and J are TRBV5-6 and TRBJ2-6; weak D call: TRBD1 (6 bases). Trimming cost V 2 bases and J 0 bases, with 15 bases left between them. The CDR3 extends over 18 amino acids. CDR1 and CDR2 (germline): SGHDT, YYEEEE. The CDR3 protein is CASSLAGAPPSGANVLTF. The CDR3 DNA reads TGTGCCAGCAGCTTAGCAGGGGCTCCACCCTCTGGGGCCAACGTCCTGACTTTC.

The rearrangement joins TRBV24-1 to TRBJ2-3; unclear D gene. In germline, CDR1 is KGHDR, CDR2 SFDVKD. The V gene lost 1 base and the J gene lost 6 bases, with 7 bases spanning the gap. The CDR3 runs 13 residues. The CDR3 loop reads CATSDLSPDTQYF. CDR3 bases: TGTGCCACCAGTGATTTAAGCCCCGATACGCAGTATTTT.

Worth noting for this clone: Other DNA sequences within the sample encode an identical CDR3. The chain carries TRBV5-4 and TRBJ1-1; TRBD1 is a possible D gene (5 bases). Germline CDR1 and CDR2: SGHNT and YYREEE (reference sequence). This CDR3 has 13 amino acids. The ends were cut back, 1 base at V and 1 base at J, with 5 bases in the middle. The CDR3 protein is CASSLRGNTEAFF. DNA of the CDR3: TGTGCCAGCAGCTTGAGGGGGAACACTGAAGCTTTCTTT.

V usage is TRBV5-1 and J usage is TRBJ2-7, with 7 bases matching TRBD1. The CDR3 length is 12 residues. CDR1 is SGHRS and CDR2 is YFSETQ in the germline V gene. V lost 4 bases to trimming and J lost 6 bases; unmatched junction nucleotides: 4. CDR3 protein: CASSPTGSEQYF. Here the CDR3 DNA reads TGCGCCAGCAGCCCGACAGGGTCCGAGCAGTACTTC. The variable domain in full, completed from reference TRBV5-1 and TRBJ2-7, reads KAGVTQTPRYLIKTRGQQVTLSCSPISGHRSVSWYQQTPGQGLQFLFEYFSETQRNKGNFPGRFSGRQFSNSRSEMNVSTLELGDSALYLCASSPTGSEQYFGPGTRLTVT.

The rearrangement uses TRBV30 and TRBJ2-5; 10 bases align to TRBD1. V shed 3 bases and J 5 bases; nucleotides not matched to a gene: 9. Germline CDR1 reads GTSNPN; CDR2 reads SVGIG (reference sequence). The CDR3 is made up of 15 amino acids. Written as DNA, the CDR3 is TGTGCCTGGAGGTGGGGACAGGGGTTGCCGGAGACCCAGTACTTC. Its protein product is CAWRWGQGLPETQYF.